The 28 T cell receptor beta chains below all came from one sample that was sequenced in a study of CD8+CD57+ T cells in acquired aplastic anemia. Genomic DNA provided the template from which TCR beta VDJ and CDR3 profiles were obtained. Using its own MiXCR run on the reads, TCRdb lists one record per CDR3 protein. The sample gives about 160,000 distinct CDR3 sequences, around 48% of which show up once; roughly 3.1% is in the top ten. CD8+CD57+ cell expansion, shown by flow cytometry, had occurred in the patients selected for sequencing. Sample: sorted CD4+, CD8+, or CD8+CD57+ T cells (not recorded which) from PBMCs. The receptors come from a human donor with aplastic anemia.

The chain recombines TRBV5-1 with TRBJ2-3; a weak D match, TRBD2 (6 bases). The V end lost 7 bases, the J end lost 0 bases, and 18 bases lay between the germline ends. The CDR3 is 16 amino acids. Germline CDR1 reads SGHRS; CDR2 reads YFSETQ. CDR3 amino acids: CASASWEETSTDTQYF. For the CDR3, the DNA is TGCGCCAGCGCATCGTGGGAGGAGACTAGCACAGATACGCAGTATTTT. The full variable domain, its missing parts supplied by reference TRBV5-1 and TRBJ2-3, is KAGVTQTPRYLIKTRGQQVTLSCSPISGHRSVSWYQQTPGQGLQFLFEYFSETQRNKGNFPGRFSGRQFSNSRSEMNVSTLELGDSALYLCASASWEETSTDTQYFGPGTRLTVL.

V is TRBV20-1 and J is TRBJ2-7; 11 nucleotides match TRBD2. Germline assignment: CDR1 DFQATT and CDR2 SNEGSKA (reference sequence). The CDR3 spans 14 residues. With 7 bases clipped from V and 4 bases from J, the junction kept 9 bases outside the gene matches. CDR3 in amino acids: CSVQTGTSGYEQYF. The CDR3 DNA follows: TGCAGTGTTCAGACCGGGACTAGCGGATACGAGCAGTACTTC.

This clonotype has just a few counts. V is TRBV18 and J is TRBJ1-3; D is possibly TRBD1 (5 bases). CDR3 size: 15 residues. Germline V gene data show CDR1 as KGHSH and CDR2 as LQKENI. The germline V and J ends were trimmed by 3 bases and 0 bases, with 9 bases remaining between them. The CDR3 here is CASSPTRDSGNTIYF. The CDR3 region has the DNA TGTGCCAGCTCACCTACCAGGGACTCTGGAAACACCATATATTTT.

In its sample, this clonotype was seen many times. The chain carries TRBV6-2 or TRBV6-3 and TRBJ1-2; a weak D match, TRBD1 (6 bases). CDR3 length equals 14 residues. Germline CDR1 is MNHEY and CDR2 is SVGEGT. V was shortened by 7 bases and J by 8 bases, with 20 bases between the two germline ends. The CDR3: CASISSGVSRGYTF. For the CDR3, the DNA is TGTGCCAGCATATCATCAGGGGTATCTCGGGGCTACACCTTC.

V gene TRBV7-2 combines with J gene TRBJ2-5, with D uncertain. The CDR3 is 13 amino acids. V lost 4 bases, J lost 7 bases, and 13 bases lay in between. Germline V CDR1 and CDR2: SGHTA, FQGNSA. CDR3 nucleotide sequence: TGTGCCAGCAGCTCCGGATTGAAGGGGACCCAGTACTTC. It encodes CASSSGLKGTQYF.

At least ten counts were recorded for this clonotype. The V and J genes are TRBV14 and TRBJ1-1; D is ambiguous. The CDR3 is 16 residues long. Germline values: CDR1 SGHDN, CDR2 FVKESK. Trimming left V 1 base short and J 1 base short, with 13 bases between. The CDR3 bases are TGTGCCAGCAGCCAAGGGGGAGTCCGGGGGAACACTGAAGCTTTCTTT. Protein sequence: CASSQGGVRGNTEAFF.

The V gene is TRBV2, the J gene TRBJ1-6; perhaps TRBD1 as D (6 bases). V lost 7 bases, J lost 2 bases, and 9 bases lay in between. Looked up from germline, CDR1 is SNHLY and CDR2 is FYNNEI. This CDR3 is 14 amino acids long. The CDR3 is CASTGATYNSPLHF. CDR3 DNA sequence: TGTGCCAGCACAGGGGCTACCTATAATTCACCCCTCCACTTT.

CDR3 residues: CASSLLAGRDTDTQYF. CDR3 nucleotide sequence: TGTGCCAGCAGTTTATTGGCAGGGAGAGACACAGATACGCAGTATTTT. This chain joins TRBV12-3 or TRBV12-4 and TRBJ2-3; tentatively, D is TRBD1 or TRBD2 (5 bases each). The CDR3 sequence is 16 residues long. Trimming shortened V by 2 bases and J by 2 bases, and 14 bases separated the two germline ends.

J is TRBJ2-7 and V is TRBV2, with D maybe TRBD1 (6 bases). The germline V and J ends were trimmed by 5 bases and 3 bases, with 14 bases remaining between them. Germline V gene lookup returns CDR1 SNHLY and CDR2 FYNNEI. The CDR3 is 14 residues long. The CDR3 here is CASSLGQLSYEQYF. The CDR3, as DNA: TGTGCCAGCAGTCTTGGACAGTTAAGCTACGAGCAGTACTTC.

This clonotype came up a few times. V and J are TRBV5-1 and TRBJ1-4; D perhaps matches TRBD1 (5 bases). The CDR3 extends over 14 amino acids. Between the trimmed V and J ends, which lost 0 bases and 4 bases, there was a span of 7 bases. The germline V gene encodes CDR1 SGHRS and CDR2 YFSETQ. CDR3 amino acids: CASSLGQHNEKLFF. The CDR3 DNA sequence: TGCGCCAGCAGCTTGGGACAGCATAATGAAAAACTGTTTTTT.

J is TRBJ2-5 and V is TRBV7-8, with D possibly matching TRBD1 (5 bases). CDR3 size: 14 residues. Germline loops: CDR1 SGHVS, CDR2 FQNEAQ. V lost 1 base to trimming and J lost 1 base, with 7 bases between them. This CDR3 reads CASSLGRAQETQYF. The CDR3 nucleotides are TGTGCCAGCAGCTTAGGCAGGGCCCAAGAGACCCAGTACTTC.

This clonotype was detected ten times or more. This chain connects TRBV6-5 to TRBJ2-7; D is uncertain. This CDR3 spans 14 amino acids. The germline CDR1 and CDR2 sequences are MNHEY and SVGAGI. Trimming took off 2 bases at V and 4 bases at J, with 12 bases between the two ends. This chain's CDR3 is CASSYLFGAYEQYF. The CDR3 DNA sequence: TGTGCCAGCAGTTACCTTTTCGGCGCTTACGAGCAGTACTTC.

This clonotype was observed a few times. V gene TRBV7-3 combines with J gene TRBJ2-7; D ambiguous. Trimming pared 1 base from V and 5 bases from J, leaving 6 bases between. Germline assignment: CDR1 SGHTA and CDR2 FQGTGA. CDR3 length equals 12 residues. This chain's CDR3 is CASSLKRDEQYF. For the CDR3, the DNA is TGTGCCAGCAGCTTAAAAAGGGACGAGCAGTACTTC.

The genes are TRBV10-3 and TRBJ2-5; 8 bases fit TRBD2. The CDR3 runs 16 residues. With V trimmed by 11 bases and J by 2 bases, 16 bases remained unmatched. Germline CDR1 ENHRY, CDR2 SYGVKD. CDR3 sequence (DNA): TGTGCCTTAGGACACCTTCTTACTAGCGGACAAGAGACCCAGTACTTC. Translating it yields CALGHLLTSGQETQYF.

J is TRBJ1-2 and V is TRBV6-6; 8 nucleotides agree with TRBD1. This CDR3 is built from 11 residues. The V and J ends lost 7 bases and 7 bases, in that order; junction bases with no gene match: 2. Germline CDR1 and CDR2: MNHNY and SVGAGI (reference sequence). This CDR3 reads CASTDRGGYTF. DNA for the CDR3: TGTGCCAGCACCGACAGGGGTGGCTACACCTTC.

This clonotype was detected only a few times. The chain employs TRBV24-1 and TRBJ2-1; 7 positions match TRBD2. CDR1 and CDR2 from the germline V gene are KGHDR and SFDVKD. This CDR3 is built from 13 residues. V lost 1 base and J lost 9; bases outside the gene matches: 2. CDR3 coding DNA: TGTGCCACCAGTGATTTAGCTAGCGGTGAGCAGTTCTTC. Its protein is CATSDLASGEQFF.

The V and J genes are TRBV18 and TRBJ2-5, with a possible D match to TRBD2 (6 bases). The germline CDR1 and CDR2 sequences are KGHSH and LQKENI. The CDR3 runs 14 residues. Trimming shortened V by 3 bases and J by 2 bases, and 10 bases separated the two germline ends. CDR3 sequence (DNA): TGTGCCAGCTCACCCCCGGGGGAACAAGAGACCCAGTACTTC. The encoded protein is CASSPPGEQETQYF. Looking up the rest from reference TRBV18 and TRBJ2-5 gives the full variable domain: NAGVMQNPRHLVRRRGQEARLRCSPMKGHSHVYWYRQLPEEGLKFMVYLQKENIIDESGMPKERFSAEFPKEGPSILRIQQVVRGDSAAYFCASSPPGEQETQYFGPGTRLLVL.

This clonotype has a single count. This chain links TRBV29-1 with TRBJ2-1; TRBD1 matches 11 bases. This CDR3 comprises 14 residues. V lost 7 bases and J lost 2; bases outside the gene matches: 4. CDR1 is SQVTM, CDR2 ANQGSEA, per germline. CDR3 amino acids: CSGDRGFTYNEQFF. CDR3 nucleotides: TGCAGCGGGGACAGGGGGTTTACCTACAATGAGCAGTTCTTC.

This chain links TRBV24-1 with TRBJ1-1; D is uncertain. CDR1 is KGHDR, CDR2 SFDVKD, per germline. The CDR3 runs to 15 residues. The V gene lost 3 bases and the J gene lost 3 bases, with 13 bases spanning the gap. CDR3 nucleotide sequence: TGTGCCACCAGTGATGCGGATCTCTCGGACACTGAAGCTTTCTTT. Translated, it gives CATSDADLSDTEAFF.

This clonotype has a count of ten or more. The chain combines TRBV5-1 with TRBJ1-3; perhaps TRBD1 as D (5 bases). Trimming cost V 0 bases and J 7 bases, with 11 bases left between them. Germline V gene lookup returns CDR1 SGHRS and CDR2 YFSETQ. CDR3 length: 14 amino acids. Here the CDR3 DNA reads TGCGCCAGCAGCTTGGCCGGGACGGTCAACACCATATATTTT. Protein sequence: CASSLAGTVNTIYF. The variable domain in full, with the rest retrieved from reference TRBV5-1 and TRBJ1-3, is KAGVTQTPRYLIKTRGQQVTLSCSPISGHRSVSWYQQTPGQGLQFLFEYFSETQRNKGNFPGRFSGRQFSNSRSEMNVSTLELGDSALYLCASSLAGTVNTIYFGEGSWLTVV.

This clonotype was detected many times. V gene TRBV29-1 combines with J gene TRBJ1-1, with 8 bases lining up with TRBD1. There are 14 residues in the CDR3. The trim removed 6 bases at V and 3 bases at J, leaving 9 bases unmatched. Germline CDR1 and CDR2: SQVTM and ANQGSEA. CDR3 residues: CSVRPQGADTEAFF. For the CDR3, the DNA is TGCAGCGTACGTCCCCAGGGGGCTGACACTGAAGCTTTCTTT.

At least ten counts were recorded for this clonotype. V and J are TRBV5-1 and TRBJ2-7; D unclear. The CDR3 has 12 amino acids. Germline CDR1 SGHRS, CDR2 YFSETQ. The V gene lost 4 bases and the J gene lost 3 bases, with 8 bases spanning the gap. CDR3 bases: TGCGCCAGCAGCGCGACTGACTACGAGCAGTACTTC. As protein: CASSATDYEQYF.

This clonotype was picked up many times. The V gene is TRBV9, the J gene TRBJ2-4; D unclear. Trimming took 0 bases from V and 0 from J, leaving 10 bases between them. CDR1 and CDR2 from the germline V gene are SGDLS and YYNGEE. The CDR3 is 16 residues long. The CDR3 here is CASSVEGSLAKNIQYF. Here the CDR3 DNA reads TGTGCCAGCAGCGTAGAAGGAAGCCTAGCCAAAAACATTCAGTACTTC.

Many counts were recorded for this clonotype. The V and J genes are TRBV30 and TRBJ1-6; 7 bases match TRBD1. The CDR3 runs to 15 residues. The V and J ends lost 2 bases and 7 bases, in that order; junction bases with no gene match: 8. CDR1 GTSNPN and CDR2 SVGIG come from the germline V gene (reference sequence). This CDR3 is CAWSPVQGRNSPLHF. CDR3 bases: TGTGCCTGGAGTCCCGTACAGGGGAGGAATTCACCCCTCCACTTT.

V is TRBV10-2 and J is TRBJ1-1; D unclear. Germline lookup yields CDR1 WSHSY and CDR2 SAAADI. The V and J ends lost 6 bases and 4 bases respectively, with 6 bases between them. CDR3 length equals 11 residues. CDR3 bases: TGCGCCAGCAGGGATGGCACTGAAGCTTTCTTT. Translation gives CASRDGTEAFF.

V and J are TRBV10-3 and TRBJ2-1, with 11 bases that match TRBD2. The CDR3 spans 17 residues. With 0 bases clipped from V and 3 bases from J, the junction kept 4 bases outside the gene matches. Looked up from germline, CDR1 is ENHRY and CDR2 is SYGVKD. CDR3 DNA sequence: TGTGCCATCAGTGAGTCGAGACTAGCGGGGAGCTACAATGAGCAGTTCTTC. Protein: CAISESRLAGSYNEQFF.

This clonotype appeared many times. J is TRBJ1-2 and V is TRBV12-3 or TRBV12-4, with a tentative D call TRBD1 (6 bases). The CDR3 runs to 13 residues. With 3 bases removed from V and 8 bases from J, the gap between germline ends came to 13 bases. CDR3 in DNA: TGTGCCAGCAGTTTCGGCAGGGGCAGCGGCTACACCTTC. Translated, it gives CASSFGRGSGYTF.

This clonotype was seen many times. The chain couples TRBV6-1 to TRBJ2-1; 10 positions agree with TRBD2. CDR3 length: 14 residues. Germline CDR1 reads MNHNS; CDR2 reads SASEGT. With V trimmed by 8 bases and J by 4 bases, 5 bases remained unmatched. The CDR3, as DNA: TGTGCCAGCGGACTAGCGGACGGGTACAATGAGCAGTTCTTC. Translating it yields CASGLADGYNEQFF.